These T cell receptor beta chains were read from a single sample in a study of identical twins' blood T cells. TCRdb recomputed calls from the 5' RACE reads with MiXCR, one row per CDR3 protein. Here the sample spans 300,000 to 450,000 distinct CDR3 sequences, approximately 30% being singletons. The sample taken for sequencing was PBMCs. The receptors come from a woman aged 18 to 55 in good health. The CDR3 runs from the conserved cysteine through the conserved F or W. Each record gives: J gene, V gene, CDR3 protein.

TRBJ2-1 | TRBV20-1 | CSAIGLAGFSYNEQFF
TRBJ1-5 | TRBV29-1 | CSVEDREGQPQHF
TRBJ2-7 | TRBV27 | CASSVDRVFVGEQYF
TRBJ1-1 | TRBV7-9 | CASSSPSGGDTEAFF
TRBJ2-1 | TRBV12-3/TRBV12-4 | CASSRILADEQFF
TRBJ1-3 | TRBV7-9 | CASSRDTLRNTIYF
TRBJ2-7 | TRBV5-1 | CAGSLGPGQGYEQYF
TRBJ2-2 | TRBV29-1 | CSVGGVDLGPTTGELFF
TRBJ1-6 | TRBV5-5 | CASSLDEFSPLHF
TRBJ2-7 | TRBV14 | CASSYNGFSYEQYF
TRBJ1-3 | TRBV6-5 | CAARTAGNTIYF
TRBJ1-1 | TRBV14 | CASSQDWGNTEAFF
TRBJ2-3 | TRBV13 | CASSFAEDNTDTQYF
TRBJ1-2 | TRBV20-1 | CSARDPTGYGYTF
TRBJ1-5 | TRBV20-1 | CSARQPPTGASGQPQHF
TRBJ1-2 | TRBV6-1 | CASSAGWNYGYTF
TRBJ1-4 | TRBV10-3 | CAISDATNEKLFF
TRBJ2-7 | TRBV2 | CASSEGIKSYEQYF